Listed here is a single T cell receptor (beta chain). This sample was taken from a study of Graves' ophthalmopathy and Graves' hyperthyroidism. RNA transcripts served as template for amplifying TCR beta CDR3 sequences. First-round RT-PCR used HTBI primers; second-round multiplex PCR followed. Each CDR3 protein gets one entry after TCRdb re-called the multiplex PCR reads with MiXCR. This sample has about 700,000 distinct CDR3 sequences, with roughly two fifths found just once. This sequence originates from an adult man with Graves' ophthalmopathy. Specimen: peripheral blood.

CDR3 protein: CASSPGLSEQYF. The CDR3 DNA reads as TGTGCCAGCAGCCCGGGACTTTCCGAGCAGTACTTC. The chain carries TRBV7-2 and TRBJ2-7, with D perhaps TRBD2 (6 bases). This CDR3 spans 12 amino acids. Trimming took off 5 bases at V and 6 bases at J, with 11 bases between the two ends. Germline V lookup: CDR1 SGHTA, CDR2 FQGNSA. Together with reference TRBV7-2 and TRBJ2-7, the CDR3 gives the full variable domain: GAGVSQSPSNKVTEKGKDVELRCDPISGHTALYWYRQSLGQGLEFLIYFQGNSAPDKSGLPSDRFSAERTGGSVSTLTIQRTQQEDSAVYLCASSPGLSEQYFGPGTRLTVT.